This TCR beta chain derives from a study of blood T cell repertoires in COVID-19. The CDR3 spans 16 residues. CDR1 is LGHDT, CDR2 YNNKEL, per germline (reference sequence). V shed 0 bases, J shed 8 bases, and the junction held 9 bases outside the gene matches. Participant ages covered about 18 to 89 years across 25 or so US areas. The protocol was immunoSEQ multiplex PCR, while the TCRdb copy is restricted to in-frame clones and leaves out a portion. This table holds roughly 260,000 clones, roughly nine tenths found once. The V call is TRBV3-1 (or the pseudogene TRBV3-2), the J call TRBJ2-3, with 9 positions matching TRBD2. Sequences were obtained from PBMCs or T cells enriched from blood (not recorded which). This TCR was sampled from a human donor in a cohort exposed to, infected with or recovered from COVID-19 (not recorded which). The donor label of this sample is uncertain. CDR3 sequence reads: CASSQDRLAGPGTQYF. CDR3 in DNA: TGTGCCAGCAGCCAAGATCGTCTAGCGGGGCCGGGTACGCAGTATTTT.